Listed below are T cell receptor beta chains from one sample, sequenced in a study of Graves' ophthalmopathy and Graves' hyperthyroidism. TCRdb passed the multiplex PCR reads through MiXCR, listing each CDR3 protein once. The data hold 500,000 to 800,000 distinct CDR3 sequences, with just over 40% observed a single time. The sequencing sample was made of peripheral blood. Source of these receptors: an adult man with Graves' ophthalmopathy. Both conserved end residues are part of each CDR3.

CDR3 protein: CSASGLTYEQYF; J gene: TRBJ2-7; V gene: TRBV20-1
CDR3 protein: CASRQGSRAGNQPQHF; J gene: TRBJ1-5; V gene: TRBV2
CDR3 protein: CASSRQGGQGAETQYF; J gene: TRBJ2-5; V gene: TRBV27
CDR3 protein: CASSSGDKYF; J gene: TRBJ2-5; V gene: TRBV12-3/TRBV12-4
CDR3 protein: CASSLGPIIGGYTF; J gene: TRBJ1-2; V gene: TRBV7-9
CDR3 protein: CASRDRDLPSYEQYF; J gene: TRBJ2-7; V gene: TRBV6-6
CDR3 protein: CSVAVGRYGYTF; J gene: TRBJ1-2; V gene: TRBV29-1
CDR3 protein: CASSQDDGTGSGELFF; J gene: TRBJ2-2; V gene: TRBV4-2
CDR3 protein: CASSRPGQGTLANYGYTF; J gene: TRBJ1-2; V gene: TRBV5-8
CDR3 protein: CASRARVGNQPQHF; J gene: TRBJ1-5; V gene: TRBV2
CDR3 protein: CASSQDSGQGLNQPQHF; J gene: TRBJ1-5; V gene: TRBV7-8
CDR3 protein: CSVRTGGGNTF; J gene: TRBJ1-2; V gene: TRBV29-1
CDR3 protein: CASRYNRGVNYGYTF; J gene: TRBJ1-2; V gene: TRBV9
CDR3 protein: CSARPLPSGAGGELFF; J gene: TRBJ2-2; V gene: TRBV20-1
CDR3 protein: CASRRGASGGASYEQYF; J gene: TRBJ2-7; V gene: TRBV6-6
CDR3 protein: CSARTGELFF; J gene: TRBJ1-4; V gene: TRBV20-1
CDR3 protein: CSAGDLGLNRLFF; J gene: TRBJ1-4; V gene: TRBV20-1
CDR3 protein: CASSLGGTDTEAFF; J gene: TRBJ1-1; V gene: TRBV5-1
CDR3 protein: CASSDFGGLFF; J gene: TRBJ2-2; V gene: TRBV2
CDR3 protein: CASSDGGGYEKLFF; J gene: TRBJ1-4; V gene: TRBV25-1
CDR3 protein: CASTAGTAELFF; J gene: TRBJ1-4; V gene: TRBV19
CDR3 protein: CASGPGGYEQYF; J gene: TRBJ2-7; V gene: TRBV7-9
CDR3 protein: CASSLWGPGSPSSYEQYF; J gene: TRBJ2-7; V gene: TRBV25-1
CDR3 protein: CASSVSGRGNTEAFF; J gene: TRBJ1-1; V gene: TRBV9
CDR3 protein: CASSLRTVDRGGKLFF; J gene: TRBJ1-4; V gene: TRBV11-2
CDR3 protein: CSGDRGMNYGYTF; J gene: TRBJ1-2; V gene: TRBV29-1
CDR3 protein: CASSLDGAQGEPQHF; J gene: TRBJ1-5; V gene: TRBV19
CDR3 protein: CASSEFRTGDGYTF; J gene: TRBJ1-2; V gene: TRBV25-1
CDR3 protein: CASSPTGGRGGYTF; J gene: TRBJ1-2; V gene: TRBV12-3/TRBV12-4
CDR3 protein: CASSREVSGANVLTF; J gene: TRBJ2-6; V gene: TRBV19
CDR3 protein: CASSQDTRETTNEKLFF; J gene: TRBJ1-4; V gene: TRBV4-3
CDR3 protein: CASSRDRAYYTF; J gene: TRBJ1-2; V gene: TRBV2
CDR3 protein: CASSLGTGWGQYF; J gene: TRBJ2-7; V gene: TRBV7-9
CDR3 protein: CASSEARGVSGANVLTF; J gene: TRBJ2-6; V gene: TRBV2
CDR3 protein: CASSGTGANEKLFF; J gene: TRBJ1-4; V gene: TRBV25-1
CDR3 protein: CASSLVVGRTVMEKLFF; J gene: TRBJ1-4; V gene: TRBV7-8
CDR3 protein: CASSYKGQGSSEQYF; J gene: TRBJ2-7; V gene: TRBV6-6
CDR3 protein: CASSVGPGPQHF; J gene: TRBJ1-5; V gene: TRBV6-5
CDR3 protein: CASSQAEEQYF; J gene: TRBJ2-7; V gene: TRBV3-1
CDR3 protein: CSAKGERDYVLTF; J gene: TRBJ2-6; V gene: TRBV20-1
CDR3 protein: CAISVEGTGVETQYF; J gene: TRBJ2-5; V gene: TRBV10-3
CDR3 protein: CSARYLSGNTIYF; J gene: TRBJ1-3; V gene: TRBV20-1
CDR3 protein: CASKGGVEETQYF; J gene: TRBJ2-5; V gene: TRBV7-7
CDR3 protein: CASTRGFNEKLFF; J gene: TRBJ1-4; V gene: TRBV4-2
CDR3 protein: CASGLGGAYEQYF; J gene: TRBJ2-7; V gene: TRBV19
CDR3 protein: CASSPGTALYEQYF; J gene: TRBJ2-7; V gene: TRBV11-2
CDR3 protein: CAWSGTGNYYGYTF; J gene: TRBJ1-2; V gene: TRBV30
CDR3 protein: CASSEWTTNEKLFF; J gene: TRBJ1-4; V gene: TRBV2
CDR3 protein: CASSPGQFNSPLHF; J gene: TRBJ1-6; V gene: TRBV19
CDR3 protein: CASSDWAASYEQYF; J gene: TRBJ2-7; V gene: TRBV19
CDR3 protein: CSARDRLAGINYEQYF; J gene: TRBJ2-7; V gene: TRBV20-1
CDR3 protein: CASSSPTGTGELFF; J gene: TRBJ2-2; V gene: TRBV7-6